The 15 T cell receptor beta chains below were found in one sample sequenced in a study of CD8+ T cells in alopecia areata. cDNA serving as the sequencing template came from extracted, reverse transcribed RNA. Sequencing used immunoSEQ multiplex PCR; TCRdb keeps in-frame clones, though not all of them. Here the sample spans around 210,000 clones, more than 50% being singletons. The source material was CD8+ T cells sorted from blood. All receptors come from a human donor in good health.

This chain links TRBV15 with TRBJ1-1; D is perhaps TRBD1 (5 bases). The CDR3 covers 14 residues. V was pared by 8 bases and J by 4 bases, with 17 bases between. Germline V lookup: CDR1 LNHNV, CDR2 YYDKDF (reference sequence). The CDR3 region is CATGPPGGSTEAFF. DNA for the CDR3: TGTGCCACCGGGCCCCCCGGGGGTTCCACTGAAGCTTTCTTT.

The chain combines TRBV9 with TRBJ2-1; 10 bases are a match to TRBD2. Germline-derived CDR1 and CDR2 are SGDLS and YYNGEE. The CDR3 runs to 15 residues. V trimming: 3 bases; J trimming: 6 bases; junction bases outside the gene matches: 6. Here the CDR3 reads CASSDERGGRNEQFF. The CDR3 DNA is TGTGCCAGCAGCGACGAGCGGGGGGGCCGCAATGAGCAGTTCTTC.

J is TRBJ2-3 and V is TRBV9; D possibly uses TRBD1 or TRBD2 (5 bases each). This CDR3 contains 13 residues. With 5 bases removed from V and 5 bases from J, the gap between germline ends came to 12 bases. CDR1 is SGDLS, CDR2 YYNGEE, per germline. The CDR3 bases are TGTGCCAGCAGGGGGACGGCTGGAGATACGCAGTATTTT. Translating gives CASRGTAGDTQYF.

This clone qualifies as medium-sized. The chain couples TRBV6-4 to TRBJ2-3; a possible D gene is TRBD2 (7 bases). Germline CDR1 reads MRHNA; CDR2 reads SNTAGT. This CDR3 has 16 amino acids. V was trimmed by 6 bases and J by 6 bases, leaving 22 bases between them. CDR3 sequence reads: CASSSQGGGGRDTQYF. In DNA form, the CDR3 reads TGTGCCAGCAGCTCCCAAGGCGGCGGGGGCCGGGATACGCAGTATTTT.

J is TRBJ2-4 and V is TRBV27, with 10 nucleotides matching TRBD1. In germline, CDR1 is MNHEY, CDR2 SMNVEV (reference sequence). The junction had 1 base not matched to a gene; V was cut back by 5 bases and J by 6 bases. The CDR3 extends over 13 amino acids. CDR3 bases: TGTGCCAGCAGTGGGGACAGGGGAAACATTCAGTACTTC. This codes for CASSGDRGNIQYF.

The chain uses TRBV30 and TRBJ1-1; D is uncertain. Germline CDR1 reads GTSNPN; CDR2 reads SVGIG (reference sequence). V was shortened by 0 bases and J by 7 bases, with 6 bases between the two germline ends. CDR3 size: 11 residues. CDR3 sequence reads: CAWSVGNEAFF. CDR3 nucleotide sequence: TGTGCCTGGAGTGTGGGGAATGAAGCTTTCTTT.

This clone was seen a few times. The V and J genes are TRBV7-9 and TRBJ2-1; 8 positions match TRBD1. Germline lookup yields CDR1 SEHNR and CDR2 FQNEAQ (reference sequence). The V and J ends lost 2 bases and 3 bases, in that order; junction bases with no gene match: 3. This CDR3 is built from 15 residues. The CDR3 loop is CASSLFGTGYNEQFF. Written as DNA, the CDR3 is TGTGCCAGCAGCTTATTCGGGACAGGCTACAATGAGCAGTTCTTC.

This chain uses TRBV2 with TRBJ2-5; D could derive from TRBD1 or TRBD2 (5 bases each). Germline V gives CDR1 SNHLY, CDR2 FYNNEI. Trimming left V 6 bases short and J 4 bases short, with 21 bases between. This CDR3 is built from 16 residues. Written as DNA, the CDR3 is TGTGCCAGCAGATTGGCCGGGGCGGAATCGGCAGAGACCCAGTACTTC. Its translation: CASRLAGAESAETQYF.

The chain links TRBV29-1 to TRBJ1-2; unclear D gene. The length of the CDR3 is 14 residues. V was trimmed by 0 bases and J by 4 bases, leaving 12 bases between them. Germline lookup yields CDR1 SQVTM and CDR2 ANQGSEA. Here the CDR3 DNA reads TGCAGCGTTGAAGATCTTGAGGGTACCTATGGCTACACCTTC. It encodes CSVEDLEGTYGYTF.

Here the CDR3 reads CASSPGGGRGETQYF. The DNA of the CDR3 is TGTGCCAGCAGCCCCGGGGGGGGTAGGGGAGAGACCCAGTACTTC. This chain links TRBV7-2 with TRBJ2-5, with TRBD2 identical over 8 bases. The V and J ends lost 5 bases and 4 bases, in that order; junction bases with no gene match: 9. This CDR3 region has 15 residues. The germline V gene encodes CDR1 SGHTA and CDR2 FQGNSA.

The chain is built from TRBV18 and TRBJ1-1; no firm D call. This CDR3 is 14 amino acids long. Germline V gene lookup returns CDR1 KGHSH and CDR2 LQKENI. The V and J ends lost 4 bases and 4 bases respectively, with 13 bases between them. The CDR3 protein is CASSRIDQTTEAFF. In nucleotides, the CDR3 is TGTGCCAGCTCACGAATCGATCAGACCACTGAAGCTTTCTTT.

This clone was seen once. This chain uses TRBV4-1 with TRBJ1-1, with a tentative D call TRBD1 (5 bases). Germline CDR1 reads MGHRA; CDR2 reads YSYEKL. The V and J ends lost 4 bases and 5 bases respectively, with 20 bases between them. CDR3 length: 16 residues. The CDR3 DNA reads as TGCGCCAGCAGCCCGAAGTGGGGGGGAGGGTTTACTGAAGCTTTCTTT. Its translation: CASSPKWGGGFTEAFF.

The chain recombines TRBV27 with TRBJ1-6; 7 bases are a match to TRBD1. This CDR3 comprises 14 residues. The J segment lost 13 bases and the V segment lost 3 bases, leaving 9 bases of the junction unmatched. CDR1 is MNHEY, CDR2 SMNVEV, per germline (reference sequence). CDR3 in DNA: TGTGCCAGCAGTTTCAGGACAGGAGTATTTCCCCTCCACTTT. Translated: CASSFRTGVFPLHF.

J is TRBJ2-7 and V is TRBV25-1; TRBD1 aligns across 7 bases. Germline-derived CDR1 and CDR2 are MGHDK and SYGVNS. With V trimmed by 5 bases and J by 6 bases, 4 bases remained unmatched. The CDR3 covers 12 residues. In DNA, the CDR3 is TGTGCCAGCAGTTGGACAGGCATCGAGCAGTACTTC. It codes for CASSWTGIEQYF.

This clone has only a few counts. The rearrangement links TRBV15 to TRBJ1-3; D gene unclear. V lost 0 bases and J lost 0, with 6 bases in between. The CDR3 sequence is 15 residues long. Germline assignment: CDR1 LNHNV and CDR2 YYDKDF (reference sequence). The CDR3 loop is CATSRDRGSGNTIYF. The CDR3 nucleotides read TGTGCCACCAGCAGAGATCGGGGCTCTGGAAACACCATATATTTT.